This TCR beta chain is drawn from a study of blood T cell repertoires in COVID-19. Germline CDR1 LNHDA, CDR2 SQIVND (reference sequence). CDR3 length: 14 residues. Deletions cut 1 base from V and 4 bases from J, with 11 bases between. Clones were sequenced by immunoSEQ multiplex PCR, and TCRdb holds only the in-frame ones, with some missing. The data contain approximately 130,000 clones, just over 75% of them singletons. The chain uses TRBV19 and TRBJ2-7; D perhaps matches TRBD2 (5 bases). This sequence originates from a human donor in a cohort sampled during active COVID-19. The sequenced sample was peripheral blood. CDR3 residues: CASSIGDYPYEQYF. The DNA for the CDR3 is TGTGCCAGTAGTATAGGAGACTACCCTTACGAGCAGTACTTC. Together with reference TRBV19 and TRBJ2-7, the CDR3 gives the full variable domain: DGGITQSPKYLFRKEGQNVTLSCEQNLNHDAMYWYRQDPGQGLRLIYYSQIVNDFQKGDIAEGYSVSREKKESFPLTVTSAQKNPTAFYLCASSIGDYPYEQYFGPGTRLTVT.